The clone carrying this T cell receptor beta chain was seen a handful of times. The source of the sample is a study of blood T cells in healthy people across ages. About the research overall: Per every two T cells, about one barcoded beta molecule was captured by template switching.

Peripheral blood from each donor was collected in a volume of 8.5 to 10 milliliters. V was shortened by 6 bases and J by 3 bases, with 12 bases between the two germline ends. There are 13 residues in the CDR3. Per the germline V gene, CDR1 is SGHRS and CDR2 is YFSETQ. The authors ran a second PCR of about 7 to 12 cycles using a sample-barcoded 5' primer and a J-beta primer mix. Each CDR3 protein is one row after TCRdb ran MiXCR on the 5' RACE reads. The top ten clones hold under 20% of a sample with about 570,000 distinct CDR3 sequences, approximately 25% of them seen once. Sequencing input: blood. The V call is TRBV5-1, the J call TRBJ1-2; possibly TRBD1 for D (6 bases). The clonotype was recovered from a woman in her sixties or seventies in good health. The CDR3 reads CASNRGTDYGYTF. As DNA, the CDR3 is TGCGCCAGCAATAGGGGGACGGACTATGGCTACACCTTC.